This TCR beta chain appears in the sequencing data of a study of metastatic and nonmetastatic thyroid tumors. Study overall: Patients with malignant and benign thyroid disease provided blood and tumor or nodule tissue, whose repertoires were compared.

Under the authors' procedure: A papillary thyroid cancer distant-metastasis classifier was built from CDR3 differences across clinicopathological groups. With MiXCR, TCRdb reprocessed the PCR reads. V and J calls and clone size were set by TCRdb, not the authors. The repertoire holds tens of thousands of clones, with about 4% as singletons. This clone was seen many times. What it recognizes is unknown. This may come from a read error, since a much larger clone is one base off. Study observations and caveats: Significantly greater TCR beta diversity was reportedly found in malignant thyroid tumors than in benign nodules (in blood and tumor).

V lost 8 bases to trimming and J lost 4 bases, with 9 bases between them. Looked up from germline, CDR1 is SNHLY and CDR2 is FYNNEI. The CDR3 runs to 12 residues. No patient received treatment before thyroid surgery. The chain uses TRBV2 and TRBJ1-3, with D possibly being TRBD1 (5 bases). Sequencing input: blood. The clonotype was recovered from a female donor with papillary thyroid cancer or a benign thyroid nodule (not recorded which). Some clones in this sample may be carry-over from other donors' samples. The CDR3 nucleotides read TGTGCCAGCGGTGCAGGGGGAAACACCATATATTTT. It codes for CASGAGGNTIYF.